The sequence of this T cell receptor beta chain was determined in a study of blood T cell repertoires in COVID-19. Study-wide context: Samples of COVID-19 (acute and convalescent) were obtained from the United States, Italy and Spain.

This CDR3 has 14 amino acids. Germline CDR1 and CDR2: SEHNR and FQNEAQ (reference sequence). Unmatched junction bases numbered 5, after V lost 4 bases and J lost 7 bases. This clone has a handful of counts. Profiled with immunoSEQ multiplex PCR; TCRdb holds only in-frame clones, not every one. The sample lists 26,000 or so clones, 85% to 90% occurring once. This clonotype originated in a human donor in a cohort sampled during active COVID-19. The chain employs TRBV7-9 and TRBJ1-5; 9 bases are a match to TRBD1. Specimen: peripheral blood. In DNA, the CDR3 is TGTGCCAGCAGCTCCGGGACAGGGCGCCAGCCCCAGCATTTT. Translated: CASSSGTGRQPQHF.